Each of the 9 T cell receptor beta chains below was sequenced from the same sample in a study of blood T cell repertoires in COVID-19. The method was immunoSEQ multiplex PCR; TCRdb's version includes in-frame clones alone and lacks a portion of them. In the table there are 200,000 to 250,000 clones, 80% to 90% of which are singletons. Sequencing was carried out using PBMCs or T cells enriched from blood (not recorded which). All receptors derive from a woman in her forties with acute COVID-19.

This chain uses TRBV10-1 with TRBJ1-1; a weak D match, TRBD1 (6 bases). The CDR3 length is 17 residues. Deletions cut 1 base from V and 1 base from J, with 16 bases between. The germline gives CDR1 WNHNN, CDR2 SYGVQD (reference sequence). CDR3 sequence reads: CASSEYVQGVRNTEAFF. CDR3 DNA sequence: TGCGCCAGCAGTGAGTATGTACAGGGCGTTCGGAACACTGAAGCTTTCTTT.

The genes are TRBV9 and TRBJ1-5; the match to TRBD1 covers 7 bases. J gave up 4 bases and V 4 bases, and 2 bases lay outside the gene matches. Germline V gives CDR1 SGDLS, CDR2 YYNGEE. The CDR3 spans 13 residues. CDR3 region: CASSTGVNQPQHF. CDR3 DNA sequence: TGTGCCAGCAGCACAGGGGTAAATCAGCCCCAGCATTTT.

The V call is TRBV3-1 (or the pseudogene TRBV3-2), the J call TRBJ1-4; D remains unclear. Trimming left V 8 bases short and J 7 bases short, with 11 bases between. In germline, CDR1 is LGHDT, CDR2 YNNKEL (reference sequence). The CDR3 runs 12 residues. In DNA form, the CDR3 reads TGTGCCAGCTTAGGTGGGAGTGAAAAACTGTTTTTT. It specifies CASLGGSEKLFF.

The table lists this clone with a few counts. The rearrangement joins TRBV2 to TRBJ1-5; TRBD1 agrees at 8 bases. The germline V gene has CDR1 SNHLY and CDR2 FYNNEI. J was trimmed by 2 bases and V by 5 bases; bases with no gene match: 2. The length of the CDR3 is 14 residues. CDR3 loop: CASSKQGGNQPQHF. The CDR3 DNA is TGTGCCAGCAGTAAACAGGGGGGCAATCAGCCCCAGCATTTT. The full variable domain, completed using reference TRBV2 and TRBJ1-5, is EPEVTQTPSHQVTQMGQEVILRCVPISNHLYFYWYRQILGQKVEFLVSFYNNEISEKSEIFDDQFSVERPDGSNFTLKIRSTKLEDSAMYFCASSKQGGNQPQHFGDGTRLSIL.

This CDR3 reads CASSPLAGQKNEKLFF. CDR3 coding DNA: TGCGCCAGCAGCCCACTCGCGGGACAGAAGAATGAAAAACTGTTTTTT. The rearrangement joins TRBV5-1 to TRBJ1-4; 7 bases map to TRBD1. CDR3 length: 16 residues. Germline V gene lookup returns CDR1 SGHRS and CDR2 YFSETQ. V trimming: 4 bases; J trimming: 5 bases; junction bases outside the gene matches: 11.

V gene TRBV27 combines with J gene TRBJ2-2; no definite D call. The germline V gene encodes CDR1 MNHEY and CDR2 SMNVEV (reference sequence). This CDR3 contains 14 residues. The V end was cut by 2 bases, the J end by 2 bases, with 6 bases between. The CDR3 loop reads CASSLVHNTGELFF. CDR3 bases: TGTGCCAGCAGTTTAGTACATAACACCGGGGAGCTGTTTTTT.

This clone was recorded once. This chain links TRBV18 with TRBJ1-5; D gene ambiguous. This CDR3 comprises 14 residues. CDR1 KGHSH and CDR2 LQKENI come from the germline V gene. V lost 3 bases and J lost 11, with 17 bases in between. The CDR3 region has the DNA TGTGCCAGCTCACCGGGAGCAGAAGGAAAGGCCCAGCATTTT. It codes for CASSPGAEGKAQHF.

The V and J genes are TRBV9 and TRBJ1-6, with TRBD1 identical over 8 bases. The length of the CDR3 is 17 residues. Trimming removed 3 bases from V and 5 bases from J; junction bases left unmatched: 10. Germline CDR1 is SGDLS and CDR2 is YYNGEE. The CDR3 DNA is TGTGCCAGCAGCGCCTACCAGGTGGACAGGGATAATTCACCCCTCCACTTT. Encoded protein: CASSAYQVDRDNSPLHF. The variable domain in full, completed from reference TRBV9 and TRBJ1-6, reads DSGVTQTPKHLITATGQRVTLRCSPRSGDLSVYWYQQSLDQGLQFLIQYYNGEERAKGNILERFSAQQFPDLHSELNLSSLELGDSALYFCASSAYQVDRDNSPLHFGNGTRLTVT.

V gene TRBV6-2 or TRBV6-3 combines with J gene TRBJ1-1; 7 bases are shared with TRBD1. Germline V CDR1 and CDR2: MNHEY, SVGEGT. V shed 4 bases and J 0 bases; nucleotides not matched to a gene: 8. This CDR3 is 16 amino acids long. The CDR3 DNA is TGTGCCAGCAGTTTAGTCTCGACAGGGATGAACACTGAAGCTTTCTTT. Its translation is CASSLVSTGMNTEAFF.